This T cell receptor beta chain originates from a study of human T cells and chemical hapten exposure. TCRdb re-derived calls from the RACE reads in MiXCR, one entry per CDR3 protein. The data contain more than 150,000 distinct CDR3 sequences, under 30% of them seen just once; the ten biggest clones take up 2% to 2.5%. The time point denotes: patch test 3, about 24 weeks after DPC sensitization. The treatment: therapeutic diphenylcyclopropenone sensitization with weekly scalp DPC. V was clipped by 5 bases and J by 5 bases, with 7 bases between them. Germline V gene sequence: CDR1 PRHDT, CDR2 FYEKMQ (reference sequence). This CDR3 has 12 residues.

The origin of this receptor is a woman in her 40s with alopecia areata. Some clones in this sample may be carry-over from other donors' samples. The sample was whole blood, taken in connection with sensitization to the hapten diphenylcyclopropenone (DPC). V is TRBV13 and J is TRBJ2-1; D gene ambiguous. The CDR3 DNA reads TGTGCCAGCAGCCTCCGCCACAATGAGCAGTTCTTC. This encodes CASSLRHNEQFF. The full variable domain, with the rest looked up from reference TRBV13 and TRBJ2-1, is AAGVIQSPRHLIKEKRETATLKCYPIPRHDTVYWYQQGPGQDPQFLISFYEKMQSDKGSIPDRFSAQQFSDYHSELNMSSLELGDSALYFCASSLRHNEQFFGPGTRLTVL.